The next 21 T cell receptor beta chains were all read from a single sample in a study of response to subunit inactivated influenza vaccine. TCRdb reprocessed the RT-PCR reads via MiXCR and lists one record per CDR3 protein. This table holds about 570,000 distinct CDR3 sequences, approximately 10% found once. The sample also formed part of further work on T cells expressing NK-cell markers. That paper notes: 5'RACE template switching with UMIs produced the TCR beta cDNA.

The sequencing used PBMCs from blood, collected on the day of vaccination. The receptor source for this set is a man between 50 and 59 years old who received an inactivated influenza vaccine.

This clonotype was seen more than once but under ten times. DNA of the CDR3: TGTGCCAGCAGTTTAGAACCAGGCCGACTCTACGAGCAGTACTTC. It encodes CASSLEPGRLYEQYF. The chain joins TRBV12-3 or TRBV12-4 to TRBJ2-7; D unclear. V was pared by 1 base and J by 3 bases, with 13 bases between. This CDR3 has 15 amino acids.

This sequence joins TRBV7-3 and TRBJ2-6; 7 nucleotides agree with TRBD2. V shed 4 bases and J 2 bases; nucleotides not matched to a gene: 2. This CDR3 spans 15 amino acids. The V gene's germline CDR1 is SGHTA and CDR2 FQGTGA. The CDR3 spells CASSSGRAGANVLTF. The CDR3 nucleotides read TGTGCCAGCAGCTCGGGGAGGGCTGGGGCCAACGTCCTGACTTTC.

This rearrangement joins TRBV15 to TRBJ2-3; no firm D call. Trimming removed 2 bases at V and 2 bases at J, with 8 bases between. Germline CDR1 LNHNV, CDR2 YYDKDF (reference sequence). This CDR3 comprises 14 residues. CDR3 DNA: TGTGCCACCAGCAGAACCTCACTCACAGATACGCAGTATTTT. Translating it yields CATSRTSLTDTQYF.

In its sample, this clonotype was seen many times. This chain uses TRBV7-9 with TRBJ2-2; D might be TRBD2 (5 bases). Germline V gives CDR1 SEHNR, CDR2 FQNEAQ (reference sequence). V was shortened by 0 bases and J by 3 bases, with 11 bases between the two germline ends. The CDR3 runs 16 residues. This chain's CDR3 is CASSLAEEGDTGELFF. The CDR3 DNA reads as TGTGCCAGCAGCTTAGCGGAAGAGGGTGACACCGGGGAGCTGTTTTTT.

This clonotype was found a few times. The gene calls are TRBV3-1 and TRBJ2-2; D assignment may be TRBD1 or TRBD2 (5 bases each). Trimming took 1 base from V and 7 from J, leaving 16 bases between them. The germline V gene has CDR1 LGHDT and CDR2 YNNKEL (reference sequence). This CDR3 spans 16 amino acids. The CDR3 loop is CASSQAGTSRSGELFF. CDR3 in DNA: TGTGCCAGCAGCCAAGCGGGGACCAGCCGGAGCGGGGAGCTGTTTTTT.

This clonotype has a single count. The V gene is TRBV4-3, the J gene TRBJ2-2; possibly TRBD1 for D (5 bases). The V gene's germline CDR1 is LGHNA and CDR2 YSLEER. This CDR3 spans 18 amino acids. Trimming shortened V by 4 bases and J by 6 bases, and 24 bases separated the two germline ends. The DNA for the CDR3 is TGCGCCAGCAGCCTACTCCCCTGGGTTTCAGGGCACGCCGGGGAGCTGTTTTTT. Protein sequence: CASSLLPWVSGHAGELFF.

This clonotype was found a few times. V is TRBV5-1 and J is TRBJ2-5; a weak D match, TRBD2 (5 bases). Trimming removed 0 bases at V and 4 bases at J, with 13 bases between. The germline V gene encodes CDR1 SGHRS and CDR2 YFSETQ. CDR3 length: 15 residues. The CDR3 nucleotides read TGCGCCAGCAGCTTGGGGACTCGAGGCCCAGAGACCCAGTACTTC. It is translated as CASSLGTRGPETQYF.

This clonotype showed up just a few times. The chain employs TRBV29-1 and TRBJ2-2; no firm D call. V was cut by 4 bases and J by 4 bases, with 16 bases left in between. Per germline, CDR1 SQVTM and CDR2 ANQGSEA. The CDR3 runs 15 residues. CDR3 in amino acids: CSVGRRAVPTGELFF. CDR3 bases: TGCAGCGTTGGAAGGAGAGCCGTCCCCACCGGGGAGCTGTTTTTT.

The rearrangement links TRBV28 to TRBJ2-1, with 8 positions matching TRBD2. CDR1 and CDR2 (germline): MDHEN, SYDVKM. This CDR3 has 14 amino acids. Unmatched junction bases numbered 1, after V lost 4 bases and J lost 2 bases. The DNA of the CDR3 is TGTGCCAGCAGTTCGGGACTAGCCTACAATGAGCAGTTCTTC. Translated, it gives CASSSGLAYNEQFF.

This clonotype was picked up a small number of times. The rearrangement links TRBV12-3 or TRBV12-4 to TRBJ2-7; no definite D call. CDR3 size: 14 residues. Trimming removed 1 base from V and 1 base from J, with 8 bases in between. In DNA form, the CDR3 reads TGTGCCAGCAGTTTAGATACAGCTTCCTACGAGCAGTACTTC. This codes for CASSLDTASYEQYF.

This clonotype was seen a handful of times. The CDR3 reads CASNSGAKNIQYF. The CDR3, as DNA: TGTGCCAGCAATAGCGGTGCCAAAAACATTCAGTACTTC. The chain has TRBV12-3 or TRBV12-4 and TRBJ2-4, with TRBD2 as a possible D gene (6 bases). CDR3 length equals 13 residues. Between the trimmed V and J ends, which lost 7 bases and 1 base, there was a span of 8 bases.

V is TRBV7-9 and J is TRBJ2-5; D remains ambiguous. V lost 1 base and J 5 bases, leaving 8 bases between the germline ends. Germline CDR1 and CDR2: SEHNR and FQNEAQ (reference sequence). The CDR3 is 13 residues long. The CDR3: CASSLGVMETQYF. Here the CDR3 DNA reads TGTGCCAGCAGCTTAGGAGTTATGGAGACCCAGTACTTC.

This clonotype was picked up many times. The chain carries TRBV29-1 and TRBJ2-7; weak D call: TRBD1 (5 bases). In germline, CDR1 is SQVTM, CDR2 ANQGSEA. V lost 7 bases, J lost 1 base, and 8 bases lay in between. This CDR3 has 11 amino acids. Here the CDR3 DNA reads TGCAGCGCAGGACAATCCTACGAGCAGTACTTC. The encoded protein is CSAGQSYEQYF.

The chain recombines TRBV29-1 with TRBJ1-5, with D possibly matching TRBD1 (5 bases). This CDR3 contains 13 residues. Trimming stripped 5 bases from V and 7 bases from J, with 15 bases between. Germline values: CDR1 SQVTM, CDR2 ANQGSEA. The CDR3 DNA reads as TGCAGCGTTCAACCGGGGGGATCCCAGCCCCAGCATTTT. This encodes CSVQPGGSQPQHF.

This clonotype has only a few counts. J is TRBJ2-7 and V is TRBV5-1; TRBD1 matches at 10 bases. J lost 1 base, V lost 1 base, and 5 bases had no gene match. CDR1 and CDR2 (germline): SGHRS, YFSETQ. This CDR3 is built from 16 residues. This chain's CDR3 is CASSLSTGGASYEQYF. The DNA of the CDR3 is TGCGCCAGCAGCTTGTCGACAGGGGGCGCTTCCTACGAGCAGTACTTC.

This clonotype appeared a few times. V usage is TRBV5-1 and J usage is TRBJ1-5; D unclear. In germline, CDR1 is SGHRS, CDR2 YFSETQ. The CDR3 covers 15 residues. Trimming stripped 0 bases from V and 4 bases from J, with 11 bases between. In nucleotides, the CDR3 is TGCGCCAGCAGCTTGGAAGGGCGATTGAATCAGCCCCAGCATTTT. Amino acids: CASSLEGRLNQPQHF.

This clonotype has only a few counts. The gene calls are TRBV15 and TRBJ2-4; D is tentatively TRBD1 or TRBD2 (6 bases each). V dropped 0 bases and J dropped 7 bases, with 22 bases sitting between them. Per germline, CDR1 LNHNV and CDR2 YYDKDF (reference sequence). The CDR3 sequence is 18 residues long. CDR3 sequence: CATSREQPLSGAGNIQYF. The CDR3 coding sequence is TGTGCCACCAGCAGAGAACAACCCCTGTCGGGGGCAGGGAACATTCAGTACTTC. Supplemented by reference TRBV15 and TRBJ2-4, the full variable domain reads DAMVIQNPRYQVTQFGKPVTLSCSQTLNHNVMYWYQQKSSQAPKLLFHYYDKDFNNEADTPDNFQSRRPNTSFCFLDIRSPGLGDTAMYLCATSREQPLSGAGNIQYFGAGTRLSVL.

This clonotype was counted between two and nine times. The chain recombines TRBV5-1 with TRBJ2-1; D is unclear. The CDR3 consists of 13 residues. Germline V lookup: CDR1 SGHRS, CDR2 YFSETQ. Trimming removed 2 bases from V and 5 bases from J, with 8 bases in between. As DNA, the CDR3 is TGCGCCAGCAGCTTCGTCGGAGACAATGAGCAGTTCTTC. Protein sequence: CASSFVGDNEQFF.

This CDR3 reads CSARDTRGGETQYF. The CDR3 region has the DNA TGCAGTGCTAGAGATACAAGGGGTGGCGAGACCCAGTACTTC. This rearrangement joins TRBV20-1 to TRBJ2-5; TRBD1 is a possible D gene (5 bases). The CDR3 covers 14 residues. Per the germline V gene, CDR1 is DFQATT and CDR2 is SNEGSKA (reference sequence). The V end was cut by 0 bases, the J end by 5 bases, with 13 bases between.

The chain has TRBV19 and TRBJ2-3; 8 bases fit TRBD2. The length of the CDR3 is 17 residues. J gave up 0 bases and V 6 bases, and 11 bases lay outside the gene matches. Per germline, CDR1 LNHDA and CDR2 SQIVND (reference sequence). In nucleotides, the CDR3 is TGTGCCAGTAGCCCCGGGGGGGGGCTCCGGAGCACAGATACGCAGTATTTT. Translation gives CASSPGGGLRSTDTQYF.

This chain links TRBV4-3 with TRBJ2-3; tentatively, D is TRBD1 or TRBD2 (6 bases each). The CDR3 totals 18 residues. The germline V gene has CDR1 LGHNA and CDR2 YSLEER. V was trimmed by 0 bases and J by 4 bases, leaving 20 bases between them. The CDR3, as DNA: TGCGCCAGCAGCCAAGAAGCCGTTAGGGGGGACTTCGCAGATACGCAGTATTTT. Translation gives CASSQEAVRGDFADTQYF.